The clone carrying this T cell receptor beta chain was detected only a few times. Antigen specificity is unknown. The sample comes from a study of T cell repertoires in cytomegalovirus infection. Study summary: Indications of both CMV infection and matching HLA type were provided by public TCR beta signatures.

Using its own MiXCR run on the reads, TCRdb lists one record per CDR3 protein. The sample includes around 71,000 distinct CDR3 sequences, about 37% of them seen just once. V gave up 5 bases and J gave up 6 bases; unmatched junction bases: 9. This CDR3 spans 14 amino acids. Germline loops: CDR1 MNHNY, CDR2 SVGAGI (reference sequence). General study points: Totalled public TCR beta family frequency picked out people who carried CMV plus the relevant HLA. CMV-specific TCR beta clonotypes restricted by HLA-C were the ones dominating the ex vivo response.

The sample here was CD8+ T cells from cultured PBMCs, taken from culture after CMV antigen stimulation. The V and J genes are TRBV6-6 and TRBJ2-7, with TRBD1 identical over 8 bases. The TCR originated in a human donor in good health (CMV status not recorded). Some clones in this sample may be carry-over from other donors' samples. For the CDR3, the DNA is TGTGCCAGCAGTAGACGGACAGGGCCGGGCGAGCAGTACTTC. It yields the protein CASSRRTGPGEQYF.